A selection of T cell receptor beta chains follows, all from one sample in a study of cytomegalovirus exposure and HLA in healthy donors. The data were produced by immunoSEQ multiplex PCR, yet TCRdb's version contains in-frame clones alone and is incomplete. The data show approximately 160,000 clones, about 71% seen once. The sample comprised PBMCs. The source of these receptors is a woman aged 40 to 50 in good health and CMV-seropositive. The CDR3 runs from the conserved cysteine through the conserved F or W. D genes are given only for firm matches. Size is omitted from some rows. Given values are once, few, many or a class for expanded clones.

cdr3_aa cdr3_nt cdr3_length clone_size v_call d_call j_call
CASSVELAGVPPYNEQFF TGTGCCAGTAGTGTAGAACTAGCGGGAGTTCCCCCCTACAATGAGCAGTTCTTC 18 NA TRBV19 TRBD2 TRBJ2-1
CASSLEVMSGTEAFF TGTGCCAGCAGCTTGGAGGTCATGTCGGGCACTGAAGCTTTCTTT 15 NA TRBV5-4 NA TRBJ1-1
CASAPGLAGGPSYNEQFF TGTGCCAGCGCACCGGGACTAGCGGGGGGGCCCTCCTACAATGAGCAGTTCTTC 18 NA TRBV7-9 TRBD2 TRBJ2-1
CASSLALRTSGETQYF TGTGCCAGCAGCTTAGCGCTTCGGACTAGCGGGGAGACCCAGTACTTC 16 few TRBV7-9 TRBD2 TRBJ2-5
CASSEGAEKLFF TGTGCCAGCAGTGAGGGAGCCGAAAAACTGTTTTTT 12 few TRBV2 NA TRBJ1-4
CASRRTGGSEQYF TGTGCCAGCAGACGGACAGGGGGCTCCGAGCAGTACTTC 13 NA TRBV2 TRBD1 TRBJ2-7
CASSGGTGDAKSGNTIYF TGTGCCAGCAGCGGAGGGACAGGGGACGCCAAGTCTGGAAACACCATATATTTT 18 NA TRBV7-9 TRBD1 TRBJ1-3
CASSPRQVRTDTQYF TGTGCCAGCAGTCCCCGGCAGGTTCGCACAGATACGCAGTATTTT 15 NA TRBV27 NA TRBJ2-3
CASGLQGGQETQYF TGCGCCAGCGGACTACAGGGGGGCCAAGAGACCCAGTACTTC 14 NA TRBV5-1 TRBD1 TRBJ2-5
CASSFTGNQPQHF TGCGCCAGCAGCTTTACAGGCAATCAGCCCCAGCATTTT 13 NA TRBV5-1 NA TRBJ1-5
CASSLLTGYGYTF TGTGCCAGCAGCTTATTGACTGGCTATGGCTACACCTTC 13 NA TRBV5-4 NA TRBJ1-2
CASSPVGSSGKYEQYF TGTGCCAGCTCACCGGTTGGGTCTAGCGGGAAATACGAGCAGTACTTC 16 NA TRBV18 TRBD2 TRBJ2-7
CASRLAGGQETQYF TGTGCCAGCAGACTAGCGGGAGGACAAGAGACCCAGTACTTC 14 NA TRBV5-4 TRBD2 TRBJ2-5
CASRGQFSYEQYF TGTGCCAGCAGGGGACAATTCTCCTACGAGCAGTACTTC 13 few TRBV28 NA TRBJ2-7
CASSFFSIGDFGYTF TGTGCCAGCAGTTTTTTCAGCATCGGAGATTTCGGCTACACCTTC 15 NA TRBV28 NA TRBJ1-2
CASSQDGGYATDTQYF TGCGCCAGCAGCCAAGATGGGGGGTATGCCACAGATACGCAGTATTTT 16 NA TRBV4-3 NA TRBJ2-3
CSSEYGYEQYF TGCAGTTCCGAATACGGCTACGAGCAGTACTTC 11 NA TRBV20-1 NA TRBJ2-7
CASSITAGGETTDTQYF TGTGCCAGTAGTATTACCGCAGGGGGCGAAACCACAGATACGCAGTATTTT 17 NA TRBV19 TRBD1 TRBJ2-3
CASSLNLGLAGPEQFF TGTGCCAGCAGCTTAAATCTTGGACTAGCGGGCCCGGAGCAGTTCTTC 16 once TRBV7-9 TRBD2 TRBJ2-1
CASSSNRGWQPQHF TGTGCCAGCTCGTCGAATCGGGGTTGGCAGCCCCAGCATTTT 14 once TRBV18 NA TRBJ1-5
CASSPRRGGNEQFF TGTGCCAGCAGTCCCCGTAGGGGTGGGAATGAGCAGTTCTTC 14 few TRBV27 NA TRBJ2-1
CASSLDSTKEQYF TGTGCCAGCAGTCTCGACTCGACTAAGGAGCAGTACTTC 13 NA TRBV28 NA TRBJ2-7